This record concerns one TCR beta chain sequence. Its target is unknown. These data come from a study of cytomegalovirus exposure and HLA in healthy donors. Whole-study findings and limits: TCR beta sequences reportedly predicted most subjects' HLA-A and HLA-B alleles accurately. Most of the CMV-associated TCR beta chains (in a later analysis) appeared to be HLA-restricted. In a later analysis, specific HLA alleles were associated with over 15,000 TCR beta sequences at a 0.05 false discovery rate. In a later analysis, several top co-occurrence clusters appeared linked to parvovirus B19, influenza, CMV and Epstein-Barr virus.

Germline CDR1 reads SGHRS; CDR2 reads YFSETQ. This CDR3 region has 19 residues. V gave up 4 bases and J gave up 7 bases; unmatched junction bases: 14. PCR employed 60 Vbeta and 13 Jbeta primers. Some clones are missing from TCRdb's copy, which holds only in-frame ones; the method was immunoSEQ multiplex PCR. The data contain about 150,000 clones, approximately 71% of them singletons. Sequencing was done on a sample of PBMCs. The chain is built from TRBV5-1 and TRBJ2-1; 16 bases are shared with TRBD2. This clonotype was sampled from a young man in good health and CMV-seropositive. CDR3 region: CASSQNPGLAGGPLNEQFF. CDR3 sequence (DNA): TGCGCCAGCAGCCAAAACCCGGGACTAGCGGGAGGGCCATTGAATGAGCAGTTCTTC.